The clone carrying this T cell receptor (beta chain) showed up just a few times. The J segment lost 4 bases and the V segment lost 6 bases, leaving 17 bases of the junction unmatched. The CDR3 is made up of 17 amino acids. One entry per CDR3 protein, called by TCRdb with MiXCR from the RT-PCR reads. This repertoire shows 550,000 to 750,000 distinct CDR3 sequences, over 12% found once; its top ten account for about 3.6%. The sequencing input was memory CD4+ T cells from blood. This receptor was obtained from a female donor in good health, serving as a healthy control. The chain uses TRBV6-7 and TRBJ2-7; 8 bases are shared with TRBD1. TRBV6-7 is flagged as an ORF with uncertain function. The DNA for the CDR3 is TGTGCCAGCAGCCGATCCCGAGCGGACAGGGTGAGGTACGAGCAGTACTTC. Translated: CASSRSRADRVRYEQYF.